The 27 T cell receptor beta chains below were found in one sample sequenced in a study of T cells after yellow fever vaccination. One entry per CDR3 protein results from TCRdb running MiXCR on the 5' RACE reads. The sample has just over 250,000 distinct CDR3 sequences, roughly 5.6% seen once; the top ten hold approximately 3.5%. The material was CD4+ T cells sorted from PBMCs, obtained on the day of the yellow fever booster vaccination. These receptors all come from a man in his late teens or twenties who received the YFV17D yellow fever vaccine.

This clonotype was picked up many times. The CDR3 sequence: CASSCFTPLDEKLFF. CDR3 bases: TGTGCCAGCAGCTGTTTTACACCGCTTGATGAAAAACTGTTTTTT. The chain couples TRBV7-3 to TRBJ1-4; D gene unclear. The CDR3 spans 15 residues. Germline V gene lookup returns CDR1 SGHTA and CDR2 FQGTGA. V was cut by 4 bases and J by 6 bases, with 15 bases left in between.

The genes are TRBV6-2 or TRBV6-3 and TRBJ2-3; D possibly corresponds to TRBD2 (6 bases). This CDR3 region has 16 residues. Trimming pared 6 bases from V and 4 bases from J, leaving 20 bases between. Germline-derived CDR1 and CDR2 are MNHEY and SVGEGT. The CDR3 nucleotides read TGTGCCAGCAGCCCCCGGGGGAGCCCCGCCGCAGATACGCAGTATTTT. Protein product: CASSPRGSPAADTQYF.

This clonotype was seen ten or more times. V and J are TRBV2 and TRBJ2-1, with TRBD1 matching 8 bases. Germline V CDR1 and CDR2: SNHLY, FYNNEI. After removal of 5 bases from V and 1 base from J, the junction contained 4 bases not matched to a gene. The CDR3 is 15 amino acids. Here the CDR3 reads CASSKTGGSYNEQFF. The CDR3, as DNA: TGTGCCAGCAGTAAAACAGGGGGTTCCTACAATGAGCAGTTCTTC.

The chain is built from TRBV11-2 and TRBJ2-4; D uncertain. The CDR3 loop spans 17 amino acids. V shed 5 bases and J shed 0 bases, with 17 bases lying between them. CDR1 SGHAT and CDR2 FQNNGV come from the germline V gene. CDR3 in amino acids: CASSPRAEYLAKNIQYF. CDR3 DNA: TGTGCCAGCAGCCCAAGGGCGGAGTATTTAGCCAAAAACATTCAGTACTTC.

This chain connects TRBV6-1 to TRBJ2-7; unclear D gene. The CDR3 totals 12 residues. CDR1 is MNHNS, CDR2 SASEGT, per germline. V was shortened by 6 bases and J by 6 bases, with 12 bases between the two germline ends. The CDR3 loop reads CASRDYAAEQYV. CDR3 bases: TGTGCCAGCAGAGATTATGCGGCCGAGCAGTACGTC.

This clonotype was seen many times. This sequence joins TRBV27 and TRBJ1-4, with TRBD1 matching 12 bases. CDR1 is MNHEY and CDR2 is SMNVEV in the germline V gene (reference sequence). Trimming cost V 3 bases and J 9 bases; bases outside gene matches: 2. The CDR3 spans 14 residues. The CDR3 nucleotides read TGTGCCAGCAGTTTGGGACAGGGGGCCCAAAAACTGTTTTTT. Amino acid sequence: CASSLGQGAQKLFF.

This clonotype was counted many times. The chain has TRBV5-1 and TRBJ2-2, with 10 bases that match TRBD2. From germline, CDR1 is SGHRS and CDR2 YFSETQ. Unmatched junction bases numbered 11, after V lost 5 bases and J lost 4 bases. The CDR3 length is 17 residues. The CDR3 loop reads CASSTTGTSVFTGELFF. CDR3 sequence (DNA): TGCGCCAGCAGTACAACTGGGACTAGCGTATTCACCGGGGAGCTGTTTTTT.

This clonotype showed up many times. This rearrangement joins TRBV28 to TRBJ2-1; D is ambiguous. This CDR3 spans 12 amino acids. Germline CDR1 and CDR2: MDHEN and SYDVKM. The V gene lost 2 bases and the J gene lost 3 bases, with 2 bases spanning the gap. CDR3 in amino acids: CASSLIYNEQFF. DNA of the CDR3: TGTGCCAGCAGTTTAATCTACAATGAGCAGTTCTTC.

This clonotype was seen only a few times. This chain uses TRBV24-1 with TRBJ2-3; D ambiguous. The CDR3 sequence is 12 residues long. Germline V gene data show CDR1 as KGHDR and CDR2 as SFDVKD. Trimming left V 9 bases short and J 2 bases short, with 8 bases between. This chain's CDR3 is CATVGSTDTQYF. DNA of the CDR3: TGTGCCACCGTAGGTTCCACAGATACGCAGTATTTT.

This clonotype was observed many times. The CDR3 region has the DNA TGCGCCAGCAGCAGGGGACTCCGAGAGCAGTACTTC. It translates to CASSRGLREQYF. This chain connects TRBV5-1 to TRBJ2-7; TRBD2 might be the D (6 bases). This CDR3 comprises 12 residues. The ends were cut back, 4 bases at V and 7 bases at J, with 12 bases in the middle. Germline V gene data show CDR1 as SGHRS and CDR2 as YFSETQ.

This rearrangement joins TRBV7-9 to TRBJ2-1, with 12 bases matching TRBD2. V was pared by 5 bases and J by 9 bases, with 8 bases of the junction left unmatched. The CDR3 runs 15 residues. The germline V gene has CDR1 SEHNR and CDR2 FQNEAQ (reference sequence). CDR3 in amino acids: CASSPGLAGIGEQFF. CDR3 in DNA: TGTGCCAGCAGCCCAGGACTAGCGGGGATAGGTGAGCAGTTCTTC.

This clonotype was observed at least ten times. This rearrangement joins TRBV29-1 to TRBJ2-3, with no clear D. Germline V gene data show CDR1 as SQVTM and CDR2 as ANQGSEA. This CDR3 has 11 amino acids. V dropped 1 base and J dropped 6 bases, with 5 bases sitting between them. The CDR3 DNA is TGCAGCGTTGAAGGGATGGATACGCAGTATTTT. Encoded protein: CSVEGMDTQYF.

This clonotype was detected many times. The V gene is TRBV20-1, the J gene TRBJ1-4; the D is unclear. The CDR3 loop spans 15 amino acids. The V gene lost 5 bases and the J gene lost 0 bases, with 13 bases spanning the gap. Per germline, CDR1 DFQATT and CDR2 SNEGSKA (reference sequence). In DNA, the CDR3 is TGCAGTGCTCCACGAGGAGGGTCAACTAATGAAAAACTGTTTTTT. This gives the protein CSAPRGGSTNEKLFF.

This clonotype was detected ten times or more. This chain joins TRBV12-3 or TRBV12-4 and TRBJ1-1, with unresolved D. Trimming cost V 6 bases and J 3 bases, with 14 bases left between them. This CDR3 contains 14 residues. The CDR3 sequence: CASRPASRDTEAFF. The CDR3, as DNA: TGTGCCAGCAGACCGGCTTCGAGGGACACTGAAGCTTTCTTT.

V usage is TRBV5-1 and J usage is TRBJ2-5; 7 bases are shared with TRBD1. The CDR3 covers 15 residues. CDR1 is SGHRS and CDR2 is YFSETQ in the germline V gene. With 4 bases clipped from V and 1 base from J, the junction kept 7 bases outside the gene matches. CDR3 sequence reads: CASSRLTGTQETQYF. CDR3 coding DNA: TGCGCCAGCAGCAGATTGACAGGGACCCAAGAGACCCAGTACTTC.

This clonotype appeared a few times. J is TRBJ1-6 and V is TRBV6-6; D call uncertain. The CDR3 sequence is 14 residues long. V lost 0 bases and J lost 14, with 14 bases in between. CDR1 and CDR2 (germline): MNHNY, SVGAGI (reference sequence). CDR3 sequence (DNA): TGTGCCAGCAGTTACTCGGGCGGATTTTGGGCCCTCCACTTT. Amino acid sequence: CASSYSGGFWALHF.

This clonotype came up many times. This sequence joins TRBV5-1 and TRBJ2-5; D not certain. Germline V gene data show CDR1 as SGHRS and CDR2 as YFSETQ. V lost 1 base and J 5 bases, leaving 3 bases between the germline ends. The CDR3 length is 11 residues. CDR3 protein: CASSLIETQYF. The CDR3 DNA sequence: TGCGCCAGCAGCTTGATTGAGACCCAGTACTTC.

In this sample, this clonotype turned up many times. This chain links TRBV12-5 with TRBJ2-5, with no clear D. This CDR3 comprises 13 residues. Trimming pared 5 bases from V and 4 bases from J, leaving 11 bases between. Germline V CDR1 and CDR2: LGHNT, FRNRAP. The CDR3 DNA reads as TGTGCTAGTGGTATCTCCTCAACAGAGACCCAGTACTTC. Amino acids: CASGISSTETQYF.

The table lists this clonotype with many counts. The rearrangement links TRBV24-1 to TRBJ2-3; 9 positions match TRBD1. Germline CDR1 reads KGHDR; CDR2 reads SFDVKD. The CDR3 is 15 amino acids. V lost 12 bases and J lost 3; bases outside the gene matches: 12. DNA for the CDR3: TGTGCCTCGAAATGGGGGACAGGGTCAACAGATACGCAGTATTTT. This translates into CASKWGTGSTDTQYF.

This rearrangement joins TRBV7-2 to TRBJ1-1, with no clear D. The germline gives CDR1 SGHTA, CDR2 FQGNSA. Trimming took off 5 bases at V and 6 bases at J, with 13 bases between the two ends. CDR3 length: 13 amino acids. CDR3 residues: CASSPHAHSEAFF. The CDR3 DNA reads TGTGCCAGCAGCCCCCATGCTCACTCTGAAGCTTTCTTT.

This rearrangement joins TRBV18 to TRBJ1-4; 7 bases map to TRBD1. The trim removed 3 bases at V and 5 bases at J, leaving 6 bases unmatched. The CDR3 is 15 amino acids. CDR1 and CDR2 (germline): KGHSH, LQKENI. CDR3 loop: CASSPRQGPNEKLFF. In DNA, the CDR3 is TGTGCCAGCTCACCGAGACAGGGTCCCAATGAAAAACTGTTTTTT. Full variable domain (remainder filled in from reference TRBV18 and TRBJ1-4): NAGVMQNPRHLVRRRGQEARLRCSPMKGHSHVYWYRQLPEEGLKFMVYLQKENIIDESGMPKERFSAEFPKEGPSILRIQQVVRGDSAAYFCASSPRQGPNEKLFFGSGTQLSVL.

Comments on this clonotype: A single base separates this from a much larger clone, so it may be a read error. The chain carries TRBV12-3 or TRBV12-4 and TRBJ2-1; D is perhaps TRBD2 (6 bases). The CDR3 has 14 residues. Trimming shortened V by 6 bases and J by 6 bases, and 15 bases separated the two germline ends. CDR3 nucleotides: TGTGCCAGCAGCCATAGACTAGTCGGCAATGAGCAGTTCTTC. It translates to CASSHRLVGNEQFF.

This clonotype was recorded many times. V usage is TRBV7-2 and J usage is TRBJ1-1; 10 nucleotides line up with TRBD1. The junction had 7 bases not matched to a gene; V was cut back by 4 bases and J by 2 bases. The CDR3 consists of 16 residues. The germline gives CDR1 SGHTA, CDR2 FQGNSA. The CDR3 region has the DNA TGTGCCAGCAGCTCCGCCGGGACAGGGGTAAACACTGAAGCTTTCTTT. This encodes CASSSAGTGVNTEAFF.

This rearrangement joins TRBV5-1 to TRBJ1-2, with D unclear. CDR3 size: 13 residues. The germline V gene has CDR1 SGHRS and CDR2 YFSETQ. V gave up 2 bases and J gave up 6 bases, with 11 bases separating them. CDR3 bases: TGCGCCAGCAGCTTTGGCAGTGAGGATGGCTACACCTTC. Translation: CASSFGSEDGYTF.

Many counts were recorded for this clonotype. The CDR3 sequence: CASNQGLQQPQHF. The CDR3 DNA sequence: TGTGCCAGCAACCAAGGGTTGCAACAGCCCCAGCATTTT. The rearrangement uses TRBV12-3 or TRBV12-4 and TRBJ1-5; no clear D gene. Trimming pared 7 bases from V and 7 bases from J, leaving 14 bases between. The CDR3 is made up of 13 amino acids.

There are a few counts of this clonotype. The chain carries TRBV9 and TRBJ2-5; D is possibly TRBD2 (5 bases). This CDR3 comprises 14 residues. The germline gives CDR1 SGDLS, CDR2 YYNGEE. The ends were cut back, 0 bases at V and 4 bases at J, with 10 bases in the middle. The CDR3 sequence: CASSVEGGGETQYF. In DNA, the CDR3 is TGTGCCAGCAGCGTAGAAGGAGGAGGAGAGACCCAGTACTTC.

This clonotype has only a few counts. The V gene is TRBV11-2, the J gene TRBJ1-3, with unresolved D. From germline, CDR1 is SGHAT and CDR2 FQNNGV. This CDR3 comprises 16 residues. The V end lost 4 bases, the J end lost 0 bases, and 13 bases lay between the germline ends. In DNA, the CDR3 is TGTGCCAGCAGCTCCCGCCGACTTTACTCTGGAAACACCATATATTTT. Translated: CASSSRRLYSGNTIYF. Drawing the rest from reference TRBV11-2 and TRBJ1-3, the complete variable domain is EAGVAQSPRYKIIEKRQSVAFWCNPISGHATLYWYQQILGQGPKLLIQFQNNGVVDDSQLPKDRFSAERLKGVDSTLKIQPAKLEDSAVYLCASSSRRLYSGNTIYFGEGSWLTVV.